Shown below are 13 T cell receptor beta chains from a single sample sequenced in a study of PD-1 blockade in classical Hodgkin lymphoma. Time point in this sample: cycle 4 day 1 (C4D1), after 6 weeks of nivolumab. Relapses following autologous stem cell transplantation were seen in all patients, with brentuximab vedotin exposure varying. Through magnetic negative selection, CD8+ T cells were separated from PBMCs that had been thawed. Profiling relied on immunoSEQ multiplex PCR, and the TCRdb table lists in-frame clones only, not all of them. The sample lists 9,500 to 14,000 clones, about 88% occurring once. The sample was CD8+ T cells from blood, taken before the fourth cycle of nivolumab. The receptor set was obtained from a human donor with classical Hodgkin lymphoma. The donor label of this sample is uncertain.

The V call is TRBV4-3, the J call TRBJ2-7, with D perhaps given as TRBD1 or TRBD2 (5 bases each). Trimming removed 3 bases at V and 0 bases at J, with 9 bases between. The CDR3 runs 14 residues. Germline V gene sequence: CDR1 LGHNA, CDR2 YSLEER. The CDR3: CASSHYGGSYEQYF. CDR3 nucleotides: TGCGCCAGCAGCCATTATGGGGGCTCCTACGAGCAGTACTTC.

This clone was observed a handful of times. This chain links TRBV2 with TRBJ2-3; TRBD1 agrees at 7 bases. The J segment lost 6 bases and the V segment lost 9 bases, leaving 9 bases of the junction unmatched. Germline V lookup: CDR1 SNHLY, CDR2 FYNNEI. This CDR3 has 13 amino acids. The CDR3 loop is CASTRTGGDTQYF. CDR3 sequence (DNA): TGTGCCAGTACCCGGACAGGTGGGGATACGCAGTATTTT.

V is TRBV6-5 and J is TRBJ1-1; 10 bases are a match to TRBD1. This CDR3 contains 14 residues. Trimming at V came to 6 bases and at J to 5 bases, leaving 6 bases not matched to a gene. CDR1 and CDR2 (germline): MNHEY, SVGAGI. The CDR3 is CASRWDRGGTEAFF. In nucleotides, the CDR3 is TGTGCCAGCAGGTGGGACAGGGGTGGTACTGAAGCTTTCTTT.

This clone has only one observation. This sequence joins TRBV9 and TRBJ1-1; D unresolved. Germline CDR1 reads SGDLS; CDR2 reads YYNGEE. CDR3 size: 14 residues. Trimming left V 4 bases short and J 4 bases short, with 14 bases between. The CDR3 nucleotides read TGTGCCAGCAGCTCCGGGATAGTCTTCACTGAAGCTTTCTTT. Its protein product is CASSSGIVFTEAFF.

The chain combines TRBV6-4 with TRBJ2-5, with 8 bases fitting TRBD2. Germline CDR1 reads MRHNA; CDR2 reads SNTAGT. The trim removed 10 bases at V and 4 bases at J, leaving 5 bases unmatched. The CDR3 covers 12 residues. CDR3 sequence reads: CAIPGLVETQYF. CDR3 nucleotides: TGTGCCATACCGGGACTAGTAGAGACCCAGTACTTC.

The chain has TRBV4-2 and TRBJ2-5; tentatively, D is TRBD2 (6 bases). The J call could be wrong; TRBJ2-7 is a better fit for the DNA end. From germline, CDR1 is LGHNA and CDR2 YNFKEQ. This CDR3 has 16 amino acids. CDR3 in amino acids: CASSQEAVGLPYEQYF. CDR3 coding DNA: TGTGCCAGCAGCCAAGAGGCGGTGGGACTCCCATACGAGCAGTACTTC.

This chain connects TRBV30 to TRBJ2-5; D might be TRBD1 or TRBD2, each matching 5 bases. Gene TRBJ2-7 matches the end of the DNA better, so the J call may be wrong. The CDR3 has 14 residues. Looked up from germline, CDR1 is GTSNPN and CDR2 is SVGIG (reference sequence). The CDR3 sequence is CAWSVSSRAHEQYF. The CDR3 DNA reads TGTGCCTGGAGTGTTTCTAGCAGGGCCCACGAGCAGTACTTC.

The chain links TRBV5-1 to TRBJ1-1; possibly TRBD1 for D (5 bases). Germline lookup yields CDR1 SGHRS and CDR2 YFSETQ. Trimming left V 0 bases short and J 1 base short, with 10 bases between. The CDR3 has 15 residues. CDR3 bases: TGCGCCAGCAGCTTGGTTTTGGGGGAGAACACTGAAGCTTTCTTT. As protein: CASSLVLGENTEAFF. The variable domain in full, with the rest retrieved from reference TRBV5-1 and TRBJ1-1, is KAGVTQTPRYLIKTRGQQVTLSCSPISGHRSVSWYQQTPGQGLQFLFEYFSETQRNKGNFPGRFSGRQFSNSRSEMNVSTLELGDSALYLCASSLVLGENTEAFFGQGTRLTVV.

The chain combines TRBV7-6 with TRBJ2-7; maybe TRBD1 (6 bases). Germline CDR1 is SGHVS and CDR2 is FNYEAQ. The CDR3 contains 14 residues. With 4 bases removed from V and 2 bases from J, the gap between germline ends came to 12 bases. The CDR3 nucleotides read TGTGCCAGCAGCTGGGGTACAGGGACCTACGAGCAGTACTTC. This encodes CASSWGTGTYEQYF.

The chain's CDR3 is CSVAPTGVRYGYTF. The CDR3 nucleotides are TGCAGCGTCGCCCCGACAGGAGTCAGATATGGCTACACCTTC. The chain joins TRBV29-1 to TRBJ1-2; D might be TRBD1 (6 bases). Germline loops: CDR1 SQVTM, CDR2 ANQGSEA. This CDR3 is 14 amino acids long. Trimming removed 6 bases from V and 5 bases from J, with 19 bases in between.

The genes are TRBV4-1 and TRBJ2-5; D not certain. The germline CDR1 and CDR2 sequences are MGHRA and YSYEKL. The V end lost 6 bases, the J end lost 4 bases, and 12 bases lay between the germline ends. CDR3 length: 13 residues. CDR3 sequence: CASSHQGAETQYF. CDR3 nucleotides: TGCGCCAGCAGTCACCAAGGCGCAGAGACCCAGTACTTC.

The CDR3 is CASSPGTGNTEAFF. The CDR3 bases are TGTGCCAGCAGTCCAGGGACAGGGAACACTGAAGCTTTCTTT. The chain has TRBV27 and TRBJ1-1; 8 bases are shared with TRBD1. The CDR3 is 14 amino acids. Germline CDR1 MNHEY, CDR2 SMNVEV (reference sequence). V gave up 5 bases and J gave up 1 base; unmatched junction bases: 3.

This sequence joins TRBV5-6 and TRBJ1-1; the D gene is possibly TRBD1 (5 bases). The CDR3 consists of 12 residues. Trimming took off 4 bases at V and 7 bases at J, with 11 bases between the two ends. The V gene's germline CDR1 is SGHDT and CDR2 YYEEEE. This CDR3 is CASSLPGNEAFF. For the CDR3, the DNA is TGTGCCAGCAGCCTCCCAGGGAATGAAGCTTTCTTT. Full variable domain (missing parts from reference TRBV5-6 and TRBJ1-1): DAGVTQSPTHLIKTRGQQVTLRCSPKSGHDTVSWYQQALGQGPQFIFQYYEEEERQRGNFPDRFSGHQFPNYSSELNVNALLLGDSALYLCASSLPGNEAFFGQGTRLTVV.